This T cell receptor beta chain was sequenced for a study of technical replicates of blood from a handful of donors. The V end lost 2 bases, the J end lost 6 bases, and 5 bases lay between the germline ends. This CDR3 has 11 amino acids. Germline loops: CDR1 MNHEY, CDR2 SMNVEV (reference sequence). The table came from immunoSEQ multiplex PCR; TCRdb's copy has only in-frame clones and leaves some out. Of about 83,000 clones listed, just over 90% were seen once; the top ten hold 0.27%. This sequence joins TRBV27 and TRBJ2-7; no clear D gene. The sample taken for sequencing was T cells isolated from PBMCs. This receptor was obtained from a human donor in good health. In nucleotides, the CDR3 is TGTGCCAGCAGTTTAGGCCCCGAGCAGTACTTC. Translating it yields CASSLGPEQYF.